The clone carrying this T cell receptor beta chain has at least ten counts. The antigen is unknown. Active moderate-to-severe ophthalmopathy, Clinical Activity Score at least 3, NOSPECS at least 4, under 3 months' duration. Amplification of TCR beta CDR3 regions was performed using RNA transcripts as template. First-round RT-PCR with HTBI primers amplified the TCR CDR3 region. TCRdb reprocessed the multiplex PCR reads via MiXCR and lists one record per CDR3 protein. The repertoire holds about 600,000 distinct CDR3 sequences, with 12% to 15% as singletons. V dropped 4 bases and J dropped 0; count of bases not matched to a gene: 5. The CDR3 sequence is 16 residues long. This sample was taken from a study of T cells in Graves' hyperthyroidism and ophthalmopathy. Overall study findings and caveats: Ophthalmopathy could be told apart from stable hyperthyroidism with a 13 V-J model. Ophthalmopathy was predicted by the model a median of roughly 6.6 months ahead of onset.

This clonotype was sampled from a woman between 18 and 30 years old with Graves' ophthalmopathy. The sample comprised blood. This rearrangement joins TRBV12-3 or TRBV12-4 to TRBJ2-3, with 9 bases identical to TRBD2. This CDR3 is CASSSPSGESTDTQYF. The CDR3 bases are TGTGCCAGCAGTTCCCCTAGCGGGGAGAGCACAGATACGCAGTATTTT.